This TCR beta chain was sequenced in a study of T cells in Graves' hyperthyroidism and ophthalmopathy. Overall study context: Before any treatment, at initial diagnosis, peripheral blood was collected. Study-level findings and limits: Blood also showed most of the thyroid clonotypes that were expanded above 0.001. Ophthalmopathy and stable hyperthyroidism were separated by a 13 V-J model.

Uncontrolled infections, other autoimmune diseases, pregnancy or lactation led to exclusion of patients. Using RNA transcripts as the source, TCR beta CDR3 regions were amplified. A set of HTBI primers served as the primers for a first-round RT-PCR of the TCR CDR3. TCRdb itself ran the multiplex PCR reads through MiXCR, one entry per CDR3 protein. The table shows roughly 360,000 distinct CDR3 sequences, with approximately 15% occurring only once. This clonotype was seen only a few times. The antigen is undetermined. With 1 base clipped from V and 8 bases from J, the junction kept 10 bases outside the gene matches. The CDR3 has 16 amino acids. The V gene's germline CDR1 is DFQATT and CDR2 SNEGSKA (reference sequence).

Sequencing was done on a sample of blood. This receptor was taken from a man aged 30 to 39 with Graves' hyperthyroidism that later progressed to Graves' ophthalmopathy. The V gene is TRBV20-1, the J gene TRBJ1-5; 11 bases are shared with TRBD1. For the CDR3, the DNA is TGCAGTGCTAGAGGGGACAGGGGGACCTCTAGTGAGCCCCAGCATTTT. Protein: CSARGDRGTSSEPQHF.